This TCR beta chain was found in a study of glioma-infiltrating T cells. Amplification of TCR alpha and beta CDR3 regions from RNA used iRepertoire nested multiplex PCR. Input was about 95-400 ng of tissue mRNA or PBMC total RNA. TCRdb redid the calling of the multiplex PCR reads with MiXCR, one entry per CDR3 protein. The repertoire consists of about 5,700 distinct CDR3 sequences, with around two fifths occurring once and the leading ten covering nearly 25%. Study-level points and caveats: Non-neoplastic patients had below-expected tissue-blood divergence, while all gliomas exceeded expectation.

The junction had 5 bases not matched to a gene; V was cut back by 3 bases and J by 5 bases. This CDR3 spans 14 amino acids. In germline, CDR1 is MNHEY, CDR2 SMNVEV (reference sequence). This clonotype was seen a single time. The antigen is unknown. The chain couples TRBV27 to TRBJ1-1, with 8 bases aligning to TRBD1. The receptor was derived from a human donor with low-grade glioma or glioblastoma, undergoing nonglioma brain surgery, or in good health (not recorded which). The source material was glioma tissue, nonneoplastic brain tissue, or PBMCs (not recorded which). In DNA, the CDR3 is TGTGCCAGCAGTTTTGACAGGGGCCGGACTGAAGCTTTCTTT. It specifies CASSFDRGRTEAFF.